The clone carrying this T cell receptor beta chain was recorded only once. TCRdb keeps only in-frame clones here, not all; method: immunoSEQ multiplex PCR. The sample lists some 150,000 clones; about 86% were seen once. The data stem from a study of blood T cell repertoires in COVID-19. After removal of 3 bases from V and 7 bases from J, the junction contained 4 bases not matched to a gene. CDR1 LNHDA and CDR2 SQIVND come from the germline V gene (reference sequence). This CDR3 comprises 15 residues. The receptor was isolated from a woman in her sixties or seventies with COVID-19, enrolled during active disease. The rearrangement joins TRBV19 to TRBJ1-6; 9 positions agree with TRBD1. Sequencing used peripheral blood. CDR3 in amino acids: CASSMGQGQNSPLHF. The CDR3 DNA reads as TGTGCCAGTAGTATGGGACAGGGCCAAAATTCACCCCTCCACTTT.